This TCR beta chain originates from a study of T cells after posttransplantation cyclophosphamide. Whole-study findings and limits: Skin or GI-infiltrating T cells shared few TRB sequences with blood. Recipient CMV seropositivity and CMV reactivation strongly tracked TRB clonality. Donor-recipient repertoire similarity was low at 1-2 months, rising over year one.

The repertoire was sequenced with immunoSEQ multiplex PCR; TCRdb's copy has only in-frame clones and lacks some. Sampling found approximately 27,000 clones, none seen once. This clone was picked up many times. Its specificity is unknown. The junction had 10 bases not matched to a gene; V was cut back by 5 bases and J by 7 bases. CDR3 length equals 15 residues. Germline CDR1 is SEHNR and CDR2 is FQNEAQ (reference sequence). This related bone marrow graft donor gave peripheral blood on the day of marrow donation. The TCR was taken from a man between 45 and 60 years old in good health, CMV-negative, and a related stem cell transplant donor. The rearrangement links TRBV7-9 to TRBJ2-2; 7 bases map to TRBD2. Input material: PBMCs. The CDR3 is CASSPTGGSHGELFF. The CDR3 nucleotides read TGTGCCAGCAGCCCGACGGGCGGGAGTCACGGGGAGCTGTTTTTT.